This T cell receptor beta chain was sequenced in a study of CD8 T cells in Susac syndrome. General observations from the study: Only a relatively small number of individuals were included in the TCR sequencing and HLA analysis.

Random hexamers were used to reverse transcribe 0.5 to 1 ug of RNA. TCRdb recomputed calls from the immunoSEQ multiplex PCR reads with MiXCR, one row per CDR3 protein. The sample has almost 450,000 distinct CDR3 sequences, 85% to 90% seen once. Concerning this clonotype itself: As yet, its antigen is unknown.

CDR1 and CDR2 (germline): SGHAT, FQNNGV. This CDR3 comprises 14 residues. Trimming removed 0 bases from V and 3 bases from J, with 9 bases in between. The sample consisted of CD8+ T cells from PBMCs. This rearrangement joins TRBV11-2 to TRBJ2-7, with D uncertain. This TCR was recovered from a human donor with multiple sclerosis. CDR3 nucleotide sequence: TGTGCCAGCAGCTTAGATCCCGGATTCTACGAGCAGTACTTC. Translation gives CASSLDPGFYEQYF.